This TCR beta chain is from a study of T cell repertoires in cytomegalovirus infection. Turning to the study itself: Public signatures in TCR beta pointed to CMV infection and matching HLA type.

TCRdb re-analysed the reads in MiXCR, keeping a single row per CDR3 protein. Of fewer than 350,000 distinct CDR3 sequences listed, over 7.5% are singletons. Findings and caveats of the study: Cumulative frequency of public TCR beta families picked out carriers of CMV plus the relevant HLA. The study found HLA-C-restricted CMV-specific TCR beta clonotypes dominating the ex vivo response.

About this clonotype: The antigen remains undetermined.

CDR1 is SGHTA and CDR2 is FQGTGA in the germline V gene. Trimming pared 5 bases from V and 4 bases from J, leaving 20 bases between. CDR3 length: 16 amino acids. This TCR was recovered from a human donor in good health (CMV status not recorded). Some clones in this sample may be carry-over from other donors' samples. Sample: PBMCs. The chain joins TRBV7-3 to TRBJ1-1, with no clear D. The CDR3 reads CASSQAPGGRGTEAFF. Written as DNA, the CDR3 is TGTGCCAGCAGCCAGGCCCCGGGAGGGAGAGGCACTGAAGCTTTCTTT.